This record looks at one T cell receptor (beta chain) sequence and its context. The sample is drawn from a study of T cell changes during pregnancy in multiple sclerosis. Method: immunoSEQ multiplex PCR; TCRdb's copy keeps in-frame clones and lacks some. Altogether tens of thousands of clones are present, 91% being singletons, with the ten largest covering around 0.69%. Trimming shortened V by 0 bases and J by 4 bases, and 3 bases separated the two germline ends. Germline assignment: CDR1 SGHAT and CDR2 FQNNGV. The CDR3 is made up of 12 amino acids. This specimen was CD4+ T cells from peripheral blood mononuclear cells, taken in the third trimester of pregnancy. The receptor comes from a female donor in good health, enrolled as a control in a pregnancy study. The chain employs TRBV11-2 and TRBJ2-5, with unresolved D. The CDR3 bases are TGTGCCAGCAGCTTAGATAGAGAGACCCAGTACTTC. This codes for CASSLDRETQYF.